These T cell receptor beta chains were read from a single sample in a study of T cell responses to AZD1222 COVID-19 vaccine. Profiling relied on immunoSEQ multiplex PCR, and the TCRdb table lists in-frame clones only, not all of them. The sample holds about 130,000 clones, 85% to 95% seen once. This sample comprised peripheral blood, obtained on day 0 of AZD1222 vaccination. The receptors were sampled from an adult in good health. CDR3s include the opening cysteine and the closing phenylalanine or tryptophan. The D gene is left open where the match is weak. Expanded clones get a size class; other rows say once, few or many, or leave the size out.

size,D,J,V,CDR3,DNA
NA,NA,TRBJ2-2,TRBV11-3,CASSLVLAAGVSGELFF,TGTGCCAGCAGCTTAGTACTGGCCGCAGGGGTGTCCGGGGAGCTGTTTTTT
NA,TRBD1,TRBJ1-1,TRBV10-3,CAIATGGNTEAFF,TGTGCCATCGCGACAGGGGGGAACACTGAAGCTTTCTTT
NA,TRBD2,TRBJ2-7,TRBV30,CAWSRAGIIYEQYF,TGTGCCTGGAGTAGAGCGGGGATCATCTACGAGCAGTACTTC
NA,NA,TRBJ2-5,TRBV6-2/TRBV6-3,CASSNRDGTAETQYF,TGTGCCAGCAGTAACCGGGACGGGACGGCTGAGACCCAGTACTTC
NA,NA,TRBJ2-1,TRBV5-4,CASSLSGGTRYNEQFF,TGTGCCAGCAGCTTGTCCGGCGGGACCAGATACAATGAGCAGTTCTTC
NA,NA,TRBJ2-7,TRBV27,CASSLNRNPYEQYF,TGTGCCAGCAGTTTAAACAGGAACCCCTACGAGCAGTACTTC
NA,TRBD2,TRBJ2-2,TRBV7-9,CASSHNSGASGNTGELFF,TGTGCCAGCAGCCATAATTCTGGGGCTAGCGGGAACACCGGGGAGCTGTTTTTT
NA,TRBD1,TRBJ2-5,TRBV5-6,CASSWDRQETQYF,TGTGCCAGCAGCTGGGACAGACAAGAGACCCAGTACTTC
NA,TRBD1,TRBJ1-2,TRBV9,CASSPYGTGQGGYTF,TGTGCCAGCAGCCCATACGGGACAGGGCAGGGTGGCTACACCTTC
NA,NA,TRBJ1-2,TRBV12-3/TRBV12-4,CASSVRRGDGYTF,TGTGCCAGCAGTGTCCGTAGGGGCGACGGCTACACCTTC
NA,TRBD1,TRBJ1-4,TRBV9,CASSAGAGQGVGKLFF,TGTGCCAGCAGCGCCGGAGCGGGACAGGGGGTGGGAAAACTGTTTTTT
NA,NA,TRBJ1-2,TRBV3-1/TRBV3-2,CASSQETVLGYTF,TGTGCCAGCAGCCAAGAGACAGTTCTTGGCTACACCTTC
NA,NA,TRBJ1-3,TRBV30,CAWTSGVGGNTIYF,TGTGCCTGGACCTCTGGGGTAGGGGGAAACACCATATATTTT
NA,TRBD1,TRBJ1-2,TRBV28,CASSFTGGSGYTF,TGTGCCAGCAGTTTCACAGGGGGCAGTGGCTACACCTTC
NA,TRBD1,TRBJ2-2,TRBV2,CASSNNRGPLAGELFF,TGTGCCAGCAGTAACAACAGGGGGCCTCTGGCCGGGGAGCTGTTTTTT
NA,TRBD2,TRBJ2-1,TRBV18,CASSPGTSVNNEQFF,TGTGCCAGCTCACCCGGGACTAGCGTTAACAATGAGCAGTTCTTC
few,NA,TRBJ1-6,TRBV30,CAWSGVAGERSPLHF,TGTGCCTGGAGTGGGGTGGCAGGGGAAAGATCACCCCTCCACTTT
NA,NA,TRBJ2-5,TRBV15,CATSRVRGGQETQYF,TGTGCCACCAGCAGAGTTAGGGGGGGCCAAGAGACCCAGTACTTC
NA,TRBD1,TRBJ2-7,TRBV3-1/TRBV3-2,CASSHPDRGYEQYF,TGTGCCAGCAGCCACCCGGACAGGGGCTACGAGCAGTACTTC
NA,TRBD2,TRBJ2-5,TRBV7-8,CASSKSGRGETQYF,TGTGCCAGCAGCAAGAGCGGGAGGGGTGAGACCCAGTACTTC
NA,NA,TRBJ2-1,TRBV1,CTSSQDRLAGSLVSYNEQFF,TGCACCAGCAGCCAAGATCGACTAGCGGGAAGTTTAGTCTCCTACAATGAGCAGTTCTTC
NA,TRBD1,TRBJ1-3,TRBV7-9,CASSQTGAGHGRNTIYF,TGTGCCAGCAGCCAAACAGGGGCAGGACATGGCCGAAACACCATATATTTT
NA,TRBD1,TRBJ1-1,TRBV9,CASSAPGQGGSRAFF,TGTGCCAGCAGCGCCCCGGGACAGGGGGGTTCACGGGCTTTCTTT
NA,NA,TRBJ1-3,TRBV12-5,CASGLLSPSTRFGNTIYF,TGTGCTAGTGGTCTACTGTCGCCCTCTACCCGATTTGGAAACACCATATATTTT
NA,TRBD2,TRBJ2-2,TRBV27,CASTPQRGLAAGELFF,TGTGCCAGCACCCCTCAGCGGGGACTAGCGGCCGGGGAGCTGTTTTTT